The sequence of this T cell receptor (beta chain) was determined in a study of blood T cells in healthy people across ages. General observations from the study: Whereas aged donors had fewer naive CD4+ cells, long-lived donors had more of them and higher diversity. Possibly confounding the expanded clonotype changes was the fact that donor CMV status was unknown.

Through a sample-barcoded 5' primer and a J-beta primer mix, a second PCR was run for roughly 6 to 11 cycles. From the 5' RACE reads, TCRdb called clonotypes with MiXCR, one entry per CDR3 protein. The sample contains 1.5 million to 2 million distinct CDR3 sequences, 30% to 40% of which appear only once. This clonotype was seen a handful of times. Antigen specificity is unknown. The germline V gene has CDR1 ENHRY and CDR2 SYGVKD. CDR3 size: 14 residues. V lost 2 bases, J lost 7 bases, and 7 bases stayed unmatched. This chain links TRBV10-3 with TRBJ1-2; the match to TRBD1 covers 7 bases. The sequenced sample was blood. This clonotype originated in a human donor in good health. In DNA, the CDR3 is TGTGCCATCAGTGAGGCAACAGGGGCTTTTGGCTACACCTTC. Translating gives CAISEATGAFGYTF.